Each of the 20 T cell receptor beta chains below was sequenced from the same sample in a study of blood T cells in healthy people across ages. For the second PCR, which ran for about 7 to 11 cycles, a sample-barcoded 5' primer and a J-beta primer mix were used. MiXCR, applied by TCRdb to the 5' RACE reads, yields one record per CDR3 protein. The sample includes hundreds of thousands of distinct CDR3 sequences, around 32% seen only once; the top ten take approximately 15%. The sample comprised blood. These receptors were obtained from a woman aged 80 or older in good health.

This chain connects TRBV7-2 to TRBJ1-2; no clear D. This CDR3 has 19 amino acids. V lost 4 bases to trimming and J lost 2 bases, with 26 bases between them. Germline V gene data show CDR1 as SGHTA and CDR2 as FQGNSA. CDR3 in amino acids: CASSSPSKVEPKGNYGYTF. The CDR3 bases are TGTGCCAGCAGCTCCCCCTCTAAAGTAGAACCCAAGGGAAACTATGGCTACACCTTC.

Ten or more counts support this clonotype. The CDR3 DNA follows: TGTGCCAGCAGATCAGACGGGACAGGGGGTCAGCCCCAGCATTTT. Translated: CASRSDGTGGQPQHF. V and J are TRBV2 and TRBJ1-5; TRBD1 matches at 11 bases. After removal of 6 bases from V and 6 bases from J, the junction contained 7 bases not matched to a gene. The CDR3 is 15 residues long. Germline V gene sequence: CDR1 SNHLY, CDR2 FYNNEI.

This clonotype was seen at least ten times. The CDR3 nucleotides are TGCAGTGCTAGACCCACACAGGGGAAAGAGACCCAGTACTTC. Translating it yields CSARPTQGKETQYF. This chain connects TRBV20-1 to TRBJ2-5, with 7 positions matching TRBD1. Germline assignment: CDR1 DFQATT and CDR2 SNEGSKA (reference sequence). V shed 2 bases and J 3 bases; nucleotides not matched to a gene: 6. There are 14 residues in the CDR3.

In this sample, this clonotype turned up many times. The chain employs TRBV20-1 and TRBJ2-1; TRBD1 might be the D (6 bases). The germline gives CDR1 DFQATT, CDR2 SNEGSKA (reference sequence). V shed 5 bases and J shed 3 bases, with 11 bases lying between them. The CDR3 is made up of 13 amino acids. Here the CDR3 DNA reads TGCAGTGCTGGGGGACAAAACTACAATGAGCAGTTCTTC. This sequence encodes CSAGGQNYNEQFF.

In regard to this clonotype: Given a much more abundant clone one base away, this may be a read error. The V call is TRBV12-3 or TRBV12-4, the J call TRBJ2-6; D remains unclear. This CDR3 contains 14 residues. The CDR3 here is CAGSQTSGANVLTF. The DNA of the CDR3 is TGTGCCGGCAGTCAGACCTCTGGGGCCAACGTCCTGACTTTC.

This clonotype was seen only a few times. The chain joins TRBV5-6 to TRBJ2-6; a weak D match, TRBD2 (6 bases). V was cut by 2 bases and J by 2 bases, with 14 bases left in between. CDR1 is SGHDT and CDR2 is YYEEEE in the germline V gene. The CDR3 is 17 amino acids. CDR3 sequence reads: CASSFRQGGAGANVLTF. In DNA, the CDR3 is TGTGCCAGCAGCTTTCGGCAGGGAGGAGCTGGGGCCAACGTCCTGACTTTC.

At least ten counts were recorded for this clonotype. The chain employs TRBV7-2 and TRBJ2-7, with 15 nucleotides matching TRBD2. This CDR3 has 17 residues. Germline V gene lookup returns CDR1 SGHTA and CDR2 FQGNSA. V trimming: 6 bases; J trimming: 4 bases; junction bases outside the gene matches: 10. The CDR3: CASSLGPGLAGGYEQYF. The CDR3, as DNA: TGTGCCAGCAGTCTTGGACCGGGACTAGCGGGGGGATACGAGCAGTACTTC.

This clonotype was seen ten or more times. This chain joins TRBV6-2 or TRBV6-3 and TRBJ2-5, with D possibly being TRBD2 (6 bases). The CDR3 sequence is 14 residues long. The V and J ends lost 0 bases and 5 bases respectively, with 10 bases between them. Germline lookup yields CDR1 MNHEY and CDR2 SVGEGT. This chain's CDR3 is CASSYSGSRETQYF. CDR3 DNA: TGTGCCAGCAGTTACTCCGGGAGTCGGGAGACCCAGTACTTC.

This clonotype was seen a few times. This rearrangement joins TRBV29-1 to TRBJ1-1; no reliable D call. The germline V gene encodes CDR1 SQVTM and CDR2 ANQGSEA. The CDR3 is made up of 9 amino acids. V gave up 5 bases and J gave up 8 bases, with 6 bases separating them. The CDR3 region is CSVFPEAFF. The CDR3 bases are TGCAGCGTTTTTCCAGAAGCTTTCTTT.

The rearrangement links TRBV5-4 to TRBJ1-2; D is ambiguous. Germline CDR1 SGHNT, CDR2 YYREEE (reference sequence). The germline V and J ends were trimmed by 6 bases and 0 bases, with 18 bases remaining between them. The CDR3 runs to 16 residues. CDR3 sequence reads: CASTPGRHLANYGYTF. In DNA form, the CDR3 reads TGTGCCAGCACCCCCGGGAGGCACCTGGCTAACTATGGCTACACCTTC.

Only a few counts were recorded for this clonotype. The chain recombines TRBV7-2 with TRBJ1-5; D is possibly TRBD1 (5 bases). This CDR3 is 14 amino acids long. The V end was cut by 8 bases, the J end by 2 bases, with 13 bases between. Germline values: CDR1 SGHTA, CDR2 FQGNSA. The CDR3 DNA follows: TGTGCCAGCGGGGGGGGGAAGGGCAATCAGCCCCAGCATTTT. It translates to CASGGGKGNQPQHF.

This clonotype has ten or more counts. The V and J genes are TRBV7-9 and TRBJ2-5, with a possible D match to TRBD1 (5 bases). The CDR3 runs 15 residues. Trimming pared 4 bases from V and 3 bases from J, leaving 15 bases between. In germline, CDR1 is SEHNR, CDR2 FQNEAQ (reference sequence). CDR3 in DNA: TGTGCCAGCAGCTCCGGGTGGGGCAGGGAAGAGACCCAGTACTTC. It translates to CASSSGWGREETQYF.

The rearrangement joins TRBV28 to TRBJ2-3; TRBD1 aligns across 9 bases. V lost 3 bases to trimming and J lost 6 bases; unmatched junction nucleotides: 1. Germline V lookup: CDR1 MDHEN, CDR2 SYDVKM. This CDR3 spans 13 amino acids. The CDR3 reads CASSFGTGDTQYF. The CDR3 region has the DNA TGTGCCAGCAGTTTCGGGACAGGGGATACGCAGTATTTT.

As to this clonotype: A single base separates this from a much larger clone, so it may be a read error. This chain connects TRBV6-6 to TRBJ2-1, with no clear D. Trimming took off 8 bases at V and 12 bases at J, with 11 bases between the two ends. CDR3 length: 10 amino acids. The V gene's germline CDR1 is MNHNY and CDR2 SVGAGI (reference sequence). Written as DNA, the CDR3 is TGTGCCAGCGGTTTCGATGGGCAGTTCTTC. As protein: CASGFDGQFF.

This clonotype occurred a few times. V usage is TRBV20-1 and J usage is TRBJ2-2; the D call may be TRBD1 or TRBD2 (6 bases each). Trimming shortened V by 3 bases and J by 4 bases, and 9 bases separated the two germline ends. CDR1 DFQATT and CDR2 SNEGSKA come from the germline V gene (reference sequence). The CDR3 runs to 13 residues. The CDR3 sequence is CSARGGGTGELFF. CDR3 in DNA: TGCAGTGCTAGGGGGGGCGGCACCGGGGAGCTGTTTTTT.

Only a few counts were recorded for this clonotype. This chain links TRBV20-1 with TRBJ1-6; D remains ambiguous. The CDR3 has 13 amino acids. Germline-derived CDR1 and CDR2 are DFQATT and SNEGSKA (reference sequence). V was cut by 8 bases and J by 7 bases, with 15 bases left in between. CDR3 DNA sequence: TGCAGTCCCGTATGGGAGCCGAATTCACCCCTCCACTTT. Translated, it gives CSPVWEPNSPLHF.

This clonotype was recorded a few times. This may arise from a read error, as a much more abundant clone is one base away. The chain employs TRBV24-1 and TRBJ2-5, with D perhaps given as TRBD1 or TRBD2 (5 bases each). This CDR3 is 18 amino acids long. CDR1 KGHDR and CDR2 SFDVKD come from the germline V gene. Between the trimmed V and J ends, which lost 3 bases and 11 bases, there was a span of 30 bases. In nucleotides, the CDR3 is TGTGCCACCAGTGATCCTACCTACAGGAGTGGACTTTTTCCTGAGCAGTACTTC. Amino acid sequence: CATSDPTYRSGLFPEQYF.

The chain links TRBV30 to TRBJ2-1; D uncertain. The V end lost 2 bases, the J end lost 9 bases, and 11 bases lay between the germline ends. Germline V gene lookup returns CDR1 GTSNPN and CDR2 SVGIG (reference sequence). The CDR3 loop spans 12 amino acids. This CDR3 reads CAWSSGQREQFF. The CDR3 nucleotides read TGTGCCTGGAGTTCCGGGCAACGTGAGCAGTTCTTC.

This chain uses TRBV20-1 with TRBJ1-3; TRBD1 might be the D (6 bases). CDR1 and CDR2 (germline): DFQATT, SNEGSKA (reference sequence). The CDR3 is 14 residues long. Deletions cut 6 bases from V and 1 base from J, with 13 bases between. The CDR3, as DNA: TGCAGTGCGGAGGACAGTCTATCTGGAAACACCATATATTTT. Protein sequence: CSAEDSLSGNTIYF.

In this sample, this clonotype turned up many times. The chain couples TRBV11-1 to TRBJ2-5; D is possibly TRBD1 (7 bases). From germline, CDR1 is SGHAT and CDR2 FQDESV (reference sequence). Between the trimmed V and J ends, which lost 0 bases and 2 bases, there was a span of 13 bases. This CDR3 region has 16 residues. This CDR3 is CASSLAWTGLQETQYF. CDR3 nucleotides: TGTGCCAGCAGCTTAGCTTGGACAGGACTACAAGAGACCCAGTACTTC.